The T cell receptor beta chain under discussion was sequenced for a study of T cells in localized non-small cell lung cancer. The method was immunoSEQ multiplex PCR; TCRdb's version includes in-frame clones alone and lacks a portion of them. The sample has about 1,600 clones; about 20% are singletons. This clone turned up a few times. This CDR3 region has 14 residues. Between the trimmed V and J ends, which lost 5 bases and 8 bases, there was a span of 18 bases. CDR1 is LNHDA and CDR2 is SQIVND in the germline V gene (reference sequence). This sample comprised normal lung tissue next to the tumor, obtained before any cancer treatment. This TCR came from a woman between 35 and 70 years old with stage I lung adenocarcinoma. The chain combines TRBV19 with TRBJ1-1; D unresolved. Written as DNA, the CDR3 is TGTGCCAGTAGTCCCTCGGGAGGGTATTTCGAAGCTTTCTTT. Protein product: CASSPSGGYFEAFF.